The 32 T cell receptor beta chains given below trace back to one sample, sequenced in a study of T cell changes during pregnancy in multiple sclerosis (dated by TCRdb to about 2019). Library preparation was by the immunoSEQ multiplex PCR assay. The source is immuneACCESS, and TCRdb retained only in-frame sequences with V and J called. Part of the clones is not carried over; for the studies checked, unresolved V genes explain less than half of this, and the remainder is unexplained. The sample table holds about 55,000 clones, of which approximately 90% were seen once. Roughly 0.54% of the sample goes to the ten largest clones. The sample in question was CD4+ T cells from peripheral blood mononuclear cells, obtained in the first trimester of pregnancy. The source is a female donor with multiple sclerosis, enrolled in a pregnancy study.

The CDR3 DNA reads as TGTGCCAGCAGGGGGACTAGCGGGAACTACAATGAGCAGTTCTTC. This encodes CASRGTSGNYNEQFF. J is TRBJ2-1 and V is TRBV2; TRBD2 agrees at 13 bases. With 6 bases clipped from V and 3 bases from J, the junction kept 2 bases outside the gene matches. Germline V gene sequence: CDR1 SNHLY, CDR2 FYNNEI. This CDR3 is built from 15 residues.

The chain is built from TRBV5-8 and TRBJ2-1; 11 bases map to TRBD2. This CDR3 is built from 15 residues. V dropped 1 base and J dropped 8; count of bases not matched to a gene: 5. The V gene's germline CDR1 is SGHTS and CDR2 YDEGEE. CDR3 region: CASSLLSSGRYEQFF. The DNA of the CDR3 is TGTGCCAGCAGCTTGTTATCTAGCGGGAGGTATGAGCAGTTCTTC.

This sequence joins TRBV30 and TRBJ1-3; TRBD1 is a possible D gene (5 bases). Germline assignment: CDR1 GTSNPN and CDR2 SVGIG (reference sequence). V lost 0 bases, J lost 4 bases, and 7 bases lay in between. The CDR3 covers 13 residues. CDR3: CAWSVGGGNTIYF. The CDR3 nucleotides read TGTGCCTGGAGTGTTGGGGGGGGAAACACCATATATTTT.

The chain is built from TRBV5-6 and TRBJ1-2, with 11 nucleotides matching TRBD1. The CDR3 covers 16 residues. The germline gives CDR1 SGHDT, CDR2 YYEEEE. V lost 3 bases and J lost 0; bases outside the gene matches: 4. For the CDR3, the DNA is TGTGCCAGCAGCTCCGGGACAGGGGGTTCTAACTATGGCTACACCTTC. Translated: CASSSGTGGSNYGYTF.

The rearrangement uses TRBV5-4 and TRBJ2-7, with a possible D match to TRBD1 (5 bases). The V gene lost 4 bases and the J gene lost 7 bases, with 18 bases spanning the gap. The CDR3 length is 14 residues. Germline CDR1 is SGHNT and CDR2 is YYREEE (reference sequence). The CDR3 sequence: CASSPTAYLGEQYF. Written as DNA, the CDR3 is TGTGCCAGCAGCCCGACAGCCTACCTCGGGGAGCAGTACTTC.

The rearrangement uses TRBV2 and TRBJ1-4; 7 bases match TRBD1. This CDR3 has 12 residues. The V and J ends lost 5 bases and 8 bases, in that order; junction bases with no gene match: 2. Per the germline V gene, CDR1 is SNHLY and CDR2 is FYNNEI. CDR3 protein: CASSQGQEKLFF. The CDR3 coding sequence is TGTGCCAGCAGTCAGGGACAGGAAAAACTGTTTTTT.

The chain employs TRBV30 and TRBJ2-7, with D possibly being TRBD1 (6 bases). Trimming took 0 bases from V and 6 from J, leaving 15 bases between them. In germline, CDR1 is GTSNPN, CDR2 SVGIG (reference sequence). The CDR3 length is 14 residues. This CDR3 is CAWSVNRVMAEQYF. The DNA for the CDR3 is TGTGCCTGGAGTGTAAACAGGGTGATGGCCGAGCAGTACTTC.

This clone was seen only once. The genes are TRBV4-1 and TRBJ1-1, with 7 bases aligning to TRBD1. After removal of 3 bases from V and 1 base from J, the junction contained 5 bases not matched to a gene. CDR3 length: 15 amino acids. Germline lookup yields CDR1 MGHRA and CDR2 YSYEKL. The CDR3 loop is CASSHSGQKNTEAFF. The CDR3, as DNA: TGCGCCAGCAGCCATTCGGGACAGAAGAACACTGAAGCTTTCTTT.

The J gene is TRBJ2-7, the V gene TRBV29-1; 8 bases are a match to TRBD1. The V gene end was trimmed by 6 bases and the J gene end by 5 bases; junction bases not matched to a gene: 9. The CDR3 contains 13 residues. CDR1 and CDR2 (germline): SQVTM, ANQGSEA. As DNA, the CDR3 is TGCAGCGTCGAGACAGGGGTCTTCCACGAGCAGTACTTC. Amino acid sequence: CSVETGVFHEQYF.

The rearrangement uses TRBV7-2 and TRBJ2-1; D not resolved. This CDR3 contains 13 residues. V lost 3 bases, J lost 8 bases, and 11 bases lay in between. Per germline, CDR1 SGHTA and CDR2 FQGNSA. The CDR3 nucleotides are TGTGCCAGCAGCTTCAGCGCCAAGGATGAGCAGTTCTTC. It encodes CASSFSAKDEQFF.

This clone was observed many times. Its ends do not fully match the called genes, so a read error is possible. This chain uses TRBV28 with TRBJ2-7; 7 bases align to TRBD1. The CDR3 spans 14 residues. Germline V gene sequence: CDR1 MDHEN, CDR2 SYDVKM. CDR3 amino acids: CASSLLGGDRPYNF. For the CDR3, the DNA is TGTGCCAGCAGTTTATTAGGGGGCGACAGACCCTACAACTTC. Combining the CDR3 with reference TRBV28 and TRBJ2-7 gives the whole variable domain DVKVTQSSRYLVKRTGEKVFLECVQDMDHENMFWYRQDPGLGLRLIYFSYDVKMKEKGDIPEGYSVSREKKERFSLILESASTNQTSMYLCASSLLGGDRPYNFGPGTRLTVT.

The chain carries TRBV29-1 and TRBJ1-1; D uncertain. The V gene's germline CDR1 is SQVTM and CDR2 ANQGSEA. CDR3 size: 13 residues. Between the trimmed V and J ends, which lost 4 bases and 5 bases, there was a span of 14 bases. The CDR3 loop reads CSVVPGSGTEAFF. DNA of the CDR3: TGCAGCGTTGTTCCGGGTAGTGGGACTGAAGCTTTCTTT.

The V and J genes are TRBV28 and TRBJ2-6, with 8 bases identical to TRBD1. Trimming removed 7 bases from V and 0 bases from J; junction bases left unmatched: 2. The CDR3 spans 15 residues. Germline CDR1 reads MDHEN; CDR2 reads SYDVKM. DNA for the CDR3: TGTGCCAGCATGGGACAGGACTCTGGGGCCAACGTCCTGACTTTC. Protein sequence: CASMGQDSGANVLTF.

This rearrangement joins TRBV14 to TRBJ1-3; D is unclear. V was pared by 0 bases and J by 1 base, with 7 bases between. The CDR3 contains 15 residues. Germline loops: CDR1 SGHDN, CDR2 FVKESK. CDR3 nucleotide sequence: TGTGCCAGCAGCCAAGATTCAGGATCTGGAAACACCATATATTTT. This gives the protein CASSQDSGSGNTIYF.

The rearrangement uses TRBV11-2 and TRBJ1-6; D perhaps matches TRBD1 (6 bases). V lost 3 bases and J lost 5, with 14 bases in between. Germline V lookup: CDR1 SGHAT, CDR2 FQNNGV. CDR3 length: 16 amino acids. The CDR3 reads CASSLRGQPDNSPLHF. The CDR3 nucleotides read TGTGCCAGCAGCTTGCGAGGACAGCCGGATAATTCACCCCTCCACTTT.

This chain joins TRBV18 and TRBJ1-2; 10 bases match TRBD1. There are 15 residues in the CDR3. Germline values: CDR1 KGHSH, CDR2 LQKENI. V gave up 3 bases and J gave up 4 bases; unmatched junction bases: 5. The chain's CDR3 is CASSPGQGELYGYTF. DNA for the CDR3: TGTGCCAGCTCACCTGGACAGGGGGAACTCTATGGCTACACCTTC.

V usage is TRBV15 and J usage is TRBJ1-5; D not certain. The CDR3 has 14 residues. V lost 8 bases and J 3 bases, leaving 14 bases between the germline ends. Germline V CDR1 and CDR2: LNHNV, YYDKDF (reference sequence). In DNA form, the CDR3 reads TGTGCCACCCAGAGGTACGGGAACAATCAGCCCCAGCATTTT. It codes for CATQRYGNNQPQHF.

The chain combines TRBV12-2 with TRBJ2-1; no DNA check was done on the table's D call, TRBD2. TRBV12-2 is deemed a pseudogene. This CDR3 contains 17 residues. The CDR3 is CASRLAIGVAGDNEQFF. In DNA form, the CDR3 reads TGTGCAAGTCGCTTAGCGATAGGGGTAGCGGGGGACAATGAGCAGTTCTTC.

The chain links TRBV28 to TRBJ1-5; TRBD1 aligns across 7 bases. The CDR3 is 16 amino acids. With 11 bases clipped from V and 6 bases from J, the junction kept 19 bases outside the gene matches. From germline, CDR1 is MDHEN and CDR2 SYDVKM. CDR3 bases: TGTGCCTCCTCGATCGGACAGGCGACGTATAGTCAGCCCCAGCATTTT. Translation gives CASSIGQATYSQPQHF.

This chain joins TRBV7-8 and TRBJ2-1; 9 positions match TRBD2. Trimming removed 2 bases from V and 4 bases from J; junction bases left unmatched: 6. Looked up from germline, CDR1 is SGHVS and CDR2 is FQNEAQ. The CDR3 is 16 residues long. For the CDR3, the DNA is TGTGCCAGCAGCTTAAAGTTAGCGGGGGCATACAATGAGCAGTTCTTC. This encodes CASSLKLAGAYNEQFF.

This chain connects TRBV30 to TRBJ1-2; 8 bases align to TRBD1. Germline V gives CDR1 GTSNPN, CDR2 SVGIG (reference sequence). CDR3 length equals 14 residues. V lost 2 bases and J lost 4; bases outside the gene matches: 6. The CDR3 loop reads CAWSPQGASYGYTF. Here the CDR3 DNA reads TGTGCCTGGAGTCCCCAGGGGGCGTCCTATGGCTACACCTTC.

V is TRBV28 and J is TRBJ2-7; no clear D. V was trimmed by 1 base and J by 0 bases, leaving 19 bases between them. CDR1 MDHEN and CDR2 SYDVKM come from the germline V gene. The CDR3 consists of 18 residues. CDR3 in amino acids: CASSLSQRQFFGSYEQYF. CDR3 nucleotide sequence: TGTGCCAGCAGTTTATCTCAGAGGCAATTTTTTGGCTCCTACGAGCAGTACTTC.

This rearrangement joins TRBV20-1 to TRBJ2-1; D not certain. Trimming cost V 3 bases and J 6 bases, with 6 bases left between them. Germline V gene sequence: CDR1 DFQATT, CDR2 SNEGSKA (reference sequence). CDR3 length equals 11 residues. Here the CDR3 DNA reads TGCAGTGCTAGGCGGATCAATGAGCAGTTCTTC. Its translation is CSARRINEQFF.

The rearrangement links TRBV7-2 to TRBJ2-2; TRBD1 might be the D (7 bases). CDR1 and CDR2 from the germline V gene are SGHTA and FQGNSA. This CDR3 has 17 residues. The V end was cut by 8 bases, the J end by 6 bases, with 25 bases between. As DNA, the CDR3 is TGTGCCAGCTCCCGGACGGGGGACAGCTCTAGGTCCGGGGAGCTGTTTTTT. The encoded protein is CASSRTGDSSRSGELFF.

Points on this clone: This specimen includes other DNA sequences encoding the same CDR3. DNA for the CDR3: TGTGCCAGCAGCCTAACCAGCGGGGGCACAGATACGCAGTATTTT. Translation: CASSLTSGGTDTQYF. The genes are TRBV5-6 and TRBJ2-3; 7 bases map to TRBD2. This CDR3 is built from 15 residues. Losses at the gene ends were 4 bases for V and 1 base for J; bases not matched to a gene: 6. CDR1 SGHDT and CDR2 YYEEEE come from the germline V gene. Complete variable domain (other parts from reference TRBV5-6 and TRBJ2-3): DAGVTQSPTHLIKTRGQQVTLRCSPKSGHDTVSWYQQALGQGPQFIFQYYEEEERQRGNFPDRFSGHQFPNYSSELNVNALLLGDSALYLCASSLTSGGTDTQYFGPGTRLTVL.

This clone occurred once. The chain couples TRBV27 to TRBJ1-2; 7 positions agree with TRBD1. The CDR3 runs 13 residues. The V segment lost 3 bases and the J segment 7 bases; nucleotides outside the gene matches: 5. From germline, CDR1 is MNHEY and CDR2 SMNVEV (reference sequence). This CDR3 reads CASSFKDRAGYTF. The CDR3, as DNA: TGTGCCAGCAGTTTTAAAGACAGGGCTGGCTACACCTTC.

The chain recombines TRBV19 with TRBJ1-2, with TRBD1 matching over 7 bases. The CDR3 is 13 residues long. The germline V gene encodes CDR1 LNHDA and CDR2 SQIVND (reference sequence). V shed 3 bases and J 7 bases; nucleotides not matched to a gene: 5. The CDR3 coding sequence is TGTGCCAGTAGTATCCAAGAGGGGGCTGGCTACACCTTC. Protein sequence: CASSIQEGAGYTF. Combining the CDR3 with reference TRBV19 and TRBJ1-2 gives the whole variable domain DGGITQSPKYLFRKEGQNVTLSCEQNLNHDAMYWYRQDPGQGLRLIYYSQIVNDFQKGDIAEGYSVSREKKESFPLTVTSAQKNPTAFYLCASSIQEGAGYTFGSGTRLTVV.

The V call is TRBV9, the J call TRBJ2-1, with 9 bases lining up with TRBD2. The ends lost 0 bases at V and 10 bases at J; junction bases unmatched: 17. CDR1 and CDR2 from the germline V gene are SGDLS and YYNGEE. The CDR3 totals 18 residues. The DNA for the CDR3 is TGTGCCAGCAGCGTAGTCTCGATAGGGCGGGGGGGTAATAACGAGCAGTTCTTC. It specifies CASSVVSIGRGGNNEQFF.

In this sample, this clone turned up a few times. The chain joins TRBV18 to TRBJ2-1; D might be TRBD1 (6 bases). The germline V and J ends were trimmed by 6 bases and 1 base, with 16 bases remaining between them. This CDR3 is built from 16 residues. Looked up from germline, CDR1 is KGHSH and CDR2 is LQKENI. CDR3 in DNA: TGTGCCAGCTCGCCCTCTGGGACAAGATCCTACAATGAGCAGTTCTTC. Translation gives CASSPSGTRSYNEQFF.

The genes are TRBV6-6 and TRBJ1-1; 7 nucleotides line up with TRBD1. CDR3 length: 14 residues. Trimming removed 6 bases from V and 5 bases from J; junction bases left unmatched: 9. Germline-derived CDR1 and CDR2 are MNHNY and SVGAGI (reference sequence). The CDR3 sequence is CASRPPTGETEAFF. The CDR3 DNA reads as TGTGCCAGCAGACCTCCAACAGGGGAAACTGAAGCTTTCTTT.

This chain links TRBV5-1 with TRBJ1-6; 8 bases fit TRBD1. J gave up 1 base and V 7 bases, and 1 base lay outside the gene matches. This CDR3 is 14 amino acids long. CDR1 and CDR2 (germline): SGHRS, YFSETQ. The CDR3 region has the DNA TGCGCCAGCCAGGGGGCATCCTATAATTCACCCCTCCACTTT. The encoded protein is CASQGASYNSPLHF.

The chain has TRBV5-1 and TRBJ2-1; D ambiguous. Looked up from germline, CDR1 is SGHRS and CDR2 is YFSETQ. This CDR3 has 15 amino acids. Trimming stripped 0 bases from V and 4 bases from J, with 11 bases between. DNA of the CDR3: TGCGCCAGCAGCTTGGCCCCCCAGGTATACAATGAGCAGTTCTTC. This encodes CASSLAPQVYNEQFF.